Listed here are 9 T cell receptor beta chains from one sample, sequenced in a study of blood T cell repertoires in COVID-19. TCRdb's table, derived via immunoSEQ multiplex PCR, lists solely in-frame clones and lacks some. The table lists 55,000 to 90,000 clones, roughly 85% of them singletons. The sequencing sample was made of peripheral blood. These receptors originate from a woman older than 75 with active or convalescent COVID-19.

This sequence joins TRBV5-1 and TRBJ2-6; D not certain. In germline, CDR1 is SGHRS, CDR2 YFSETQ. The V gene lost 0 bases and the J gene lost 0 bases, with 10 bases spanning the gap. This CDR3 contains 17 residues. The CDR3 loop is CASSLVDISSGANVLTF. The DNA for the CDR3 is TGCGCCAGCAGCTTGGTAGACATTAGCTCTGGGGCCAACGTCCTGACTTTC.

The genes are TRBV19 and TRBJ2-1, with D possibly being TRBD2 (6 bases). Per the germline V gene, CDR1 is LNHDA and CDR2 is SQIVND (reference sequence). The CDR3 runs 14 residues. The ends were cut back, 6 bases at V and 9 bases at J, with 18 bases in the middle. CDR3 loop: CASRLGRGLGEQFF. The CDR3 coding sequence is TGTGCCAGTAGGCTTGGAAGGGGACTCGGTGAGCAGTTCTTC.

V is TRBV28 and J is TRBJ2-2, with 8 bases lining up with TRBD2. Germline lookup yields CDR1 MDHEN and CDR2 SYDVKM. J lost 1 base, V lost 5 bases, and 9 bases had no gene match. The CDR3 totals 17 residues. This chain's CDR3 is CASSPIGRGENTGELFF. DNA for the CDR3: TGTGCCAGCAGTCCCATAGGGCGGGGGGAGAACACCGGGGAGCTGTTTTTT.

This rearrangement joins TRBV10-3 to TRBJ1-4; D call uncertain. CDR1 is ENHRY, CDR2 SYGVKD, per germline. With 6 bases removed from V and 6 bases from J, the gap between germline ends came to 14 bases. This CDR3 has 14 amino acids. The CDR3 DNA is TGTGCCATCAGATCTGCGGTGGGTGATGAAAAACTGTTTTTT. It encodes CAIRSAVGDEKLFF.

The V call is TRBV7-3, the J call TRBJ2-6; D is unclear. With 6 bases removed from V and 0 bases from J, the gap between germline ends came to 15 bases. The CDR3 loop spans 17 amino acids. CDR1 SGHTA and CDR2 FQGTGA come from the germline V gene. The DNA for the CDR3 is TGTGCCAGCAGTCTGAACCCACACAACTCTGGGGCCAACGTCCTGACTTTC. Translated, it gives CASSLNPHNSGANVLTF.

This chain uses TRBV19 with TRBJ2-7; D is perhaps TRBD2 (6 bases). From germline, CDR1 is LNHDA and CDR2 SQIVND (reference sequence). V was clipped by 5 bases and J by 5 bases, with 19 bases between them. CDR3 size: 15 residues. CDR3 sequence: CASSLPAAGRNEQYF. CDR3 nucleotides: TGTGCCAGTAGTCTTCCAGCGGCAGGGAGGAACGAGCAGTACTTC.

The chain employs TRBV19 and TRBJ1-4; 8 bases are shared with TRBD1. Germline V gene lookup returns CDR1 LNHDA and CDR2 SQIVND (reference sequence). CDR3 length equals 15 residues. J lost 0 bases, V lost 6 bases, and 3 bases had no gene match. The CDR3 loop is CASSLTGATNEKLFF. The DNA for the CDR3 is TGTGCCAGTAGCCTGACAGGGGCAACTAATGAAAAACTGTTTTTT. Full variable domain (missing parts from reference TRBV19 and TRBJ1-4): DGGITQSPKYLFRKEGQNVTLSCEQNLNHDAMYWYRQDPGQGLRLIYYSQIVNDFQKGDIAEGYSVSREKKESFPLTVTSAQKNPTAFYLCASSLTGATNEKLFFGSGTQLSVL.

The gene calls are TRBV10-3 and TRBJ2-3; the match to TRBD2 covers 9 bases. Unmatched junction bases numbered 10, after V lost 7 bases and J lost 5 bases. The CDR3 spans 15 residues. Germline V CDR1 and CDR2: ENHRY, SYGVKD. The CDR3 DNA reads TGTGCCATCAAGGGCCTGGCGGGGGGGCAAGATACGCAGTATTTT. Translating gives CAIKGLAGGQDTQYF.

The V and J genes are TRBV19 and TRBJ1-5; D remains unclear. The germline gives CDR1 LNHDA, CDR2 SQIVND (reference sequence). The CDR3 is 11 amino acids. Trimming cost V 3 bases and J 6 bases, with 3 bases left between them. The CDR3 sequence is CASSIGQPQHF. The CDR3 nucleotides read TGTGCCAGTAGTATCGGTCAGCCCCAGCATTTT.